This is a list of T cell receptor beta chains from one sample in a study of regulatory T cells in long-lasting Graves disease. Each CDR3 protein gets one entry after TCRdb re-called the multiplex PCR reads with MiXCR. This sample has around 360,000 distinct CDR3 sequences, with around 15% found just once. This same sample was also taken into another study, of T cells in Graves' hyperthyroidism and ophthalmopathy.

Material: peripheral blood mononuclear cells (PBMCs), obtained at new diagnosis, from a patient treated with antithyroid drugs. These receptors were collected from a woman under 30 with Graves disease. The CDR3 runs from the conserved cysteine through the conserved F or W. Each record gives: clone size, D gene, J gene, V gene, CDR3 protein, CDR3 DNA. D genes are given only for firm matches. The size field is filled for only some rows; it gives once, few, many or a size class.

once,-,TRBJ1-3,TRBV5-1,CASRGVGGNTIYF,TGCGCCAGCCGCGGGGTCGGTGGAAACACCATATATTTT
many,-,TRBJ2-3,TRBV5-1,CASSFLPKTSTDTQYF,TGCGCCAGCAGCTTCCTACCAAAAACTAGCACAGATACGCAGTATTTT
few,-,TRBJ1-4,TRBV4-1,CASSQDGTPMANEKLFF,TGCGCCAGCAGCCAAGATGGGACTCCTATGGCTAATGAAAAACTGTTTTTT
-,-,TRBJ2-1,TRBV5-1,CASSLDYYEQFF,TGCGCCAGCAGCCTGGACTATTACGAGCAGTTCTTC
-,-,TRBJ1-5,TRBV6-1,CASRRPGFNQPQHF,TGTGCCAGCAGACGCCCAGGGTTCAATCAGCCCCAGCATTTT
-,-,TRBJ2-7,TRBV6-1,CASSTLTSYEQYF,TGTGCCAGCAGTACCCTAACGTCCTACGAGCAGTACTTC
few,-,TRBJ2-2,TRBV7-2,CASSSDGTGELFF,TGTGCCAGCAGCTCGGACGGTACCGGGGAGCTGTTTTTT
many,-,TRBJ2-7,TRBV20-1,CSARDPKIGSTYEQYF,TGCAGTGCTAGAGATCCGAAAATTGGTAGTACCTACGAGCAGTACTTC
-,-,TRBJ1-1,TRBV7-3,CASSLGGRGHTEAFF,TGTGCCAGCAGCTTAGGGGGGAGGGGTCACACTGAAGCTTTCTTT
many,-,TRBJ1-2,TRBV5-1,CASSLASTVSYGYTF,TGCGCCAGCAGCTTGGCCTCTACGGTCAGCTATGGCTACACCTTC
many,-,TRBJ1-3,TRBV11-3,CASSPREGNTIYF,TGTGCCAGCAGTCCTCGCGAAGGAAACACCATATATTTT
many,TRBD2,TRBJ2-1,TRBV2,CASTWTRQSSYNEQFF,TGTGCCAGCACCTGGACTAGACAGAGCTCCTACAATGAGCAGTTCTTC
many,-,TRBJ1-2,TRBV7-3,CASLKGYGGYTF,TGTGCCAGCCTAAAGGGGTATGGAGGCTACACCTTC
-,TRBD1,TRBJ2-7,TRBV30,CAWSSGTGGYEQYF,TGTGCCTGGAGTTCCGGGACAGGGGGTTACGAGCAGTACTTC
-,-,TRBJ1-5,TRBV20-1,CSARPRSGGGWGNQPQHF,TGCAGTGCCAGGCCACGGAGTGGGGGCGGTTGGGGCAATCAGCCCCAGCATTTT
many,-,TRBJ1-5,TRBV3-1,CASSQGQGGSNQPQHF,TGTGCCAGCAGCCAAGGGCAGGGCGGAAGCAATCAGCCCCAGCATTTT
few,-,TRBJ1-2,TRBV20-1,CSARARTGPYGYTF,TGCAGTGCTAGGGCCCGGACGGGGCCCTATGGCTACACCTTC
-,-,TRBJ2-5,TRBV9,CASSLWGSETQYF,TGTGCCAGCAGCCTATGGGGATCGGAGACCCAGTACTTC
many,TRBD2,TRBJ2-7,TRBV7-9,CASSPRRVAGARSYEQYF,TGTGCCAGCAGCCCGCGGCGAGTAGCGGGGGCCCGATCCTACGAGCAGTACTTC
-,-,TRBJ2-1,TRBV24-1,CATSGTPPGALEPYNEQFF,TGTGCCACCAGTGGTACGCCTCCAGGGGCCCTAGAACCCTACAATGAGCAGTTCTTC
many,TRBD1,TRBJ2-7,TRBV3-1,CASSLGQDAYF,TGTGCCAGCAGTCTCGGACAGGACGCGTACTTC
once,-,TRBJ2-6,TRBV7-6,CASSPLPGSTGANVLTF,TGTGCCAGCAGCCCCCTGCCGGGATCAACTGGGGCCAACGTCCTGACTTTC
-,-,TRBJ1-6,TRBV28,CASLQGSYSPLHF,TGTGCCAGTTTACAGGGATCGTATTCACCCCTCCACTTT
many,-,TRBJ2-1,TRBV18,CASSPGQYWDNEQFF,TGTGCCAGCTCACCTGGACAGTACTGGGACAATGAGCAGTTCTTC
many,-,TRBJ2-7,TRBV30,CAWSDQGEQYF,TGTGCCTGGAGTGATCAGGGCGAGCAGTACTTC
-,-,TRBJ1-2,TRBV5-1,CASSLDGEAYGYTF,TGCGCCAGCAGCTTGGACGGGGAGGCCTATGGCTACACCTTC
many,-,TRBJ2-1,TRBV24-1,CATSDADVSSYNEQFF,TGTGCCACCAGTGATGCGGACGTTAGCTCCTACAATGAGCAGTTCTTC
few,-,TRBJ2-3,TRBV4-1,CASSQDRGAADTQYF,TGCGCCAGCAGCCAAGATCGGGGGGCGGCAGATACGCAGTATTTT
few,-,TRBJ2-2,TRBV20-1,CSAAMLDNTGELFF,TGCAGTGCTGCCATGCTAGATAACACCGGGGAGCTGTTTTTT
many,-,TRBJ1-5,TRBV4-1,CASSPHMSSVDQPQHF,TGCGCCAGCAGCCCCCATATGTCCTCGGTTGATCAGCCCCAGCATTTT
few,TRBD2,TRBJ2-7,TRBV20-1,CSARDRAGERAYEQYF,TGCAGTGCTAGAGATCGTGCGGGAGAACGAGCCTACGAGCAGTACTTC
few,-,TRBJ1-1,TRBV4-1,CASSQLGITNTEAFF,TGCGCCAGCAGCCAACTCGGGATCACGAACACTGAAGCTTTCTTT
many,-,TRBJ2-3,TRBV11-2,CASSSAETLKGATQYF,TGTGCCAGCAGCTCCGCGGAAACCCTCAAAGGGGCGACGCAGTATTTT
many,-,TRBJ2-1,TRBV20-1,CSARVWTVNEQFF,TGCAGTGCTAGGGTCTGGACAGTGAATGAGCAGTTCTTC
-,-,TRBJ1-5,TRBV28,CASRGALSNQPQHF,TGTGCCAGCCGGGGGGCTCTTAGCAATCAGCCCCAGCATTTT
many,-,TRBJ1-1,TRBV5-1,CASSLDPGSNEAFF,TGCGCCAGCAGCTTGGACCCGGGTTCGAATGAAGCTTTCTTT
-,-,TRBJ2-1,TRBV5-5,CASSLTRRSYNEQFF,TGTGCCAGCAGCTTGACCAGGAGATCCTACAATGAGCAGTTCTTC
many,-,TRBJ2-7,TRBV2,CASSGSAYEQYF,TGTGCCAGCAGTGGCTCTGCCTACGAGCAGTACTTC
-,-,TRBJ1-1,TRBV2,CASSIVVNTEAFF,TGTGCCAGCAGTATCGTGGTGAACACTGAAGCTTTCTTT
many,TRBD1,TRBJ1-1,TRBV9,CASSPPGTGGSEAFF,TGTGCCAGCAGCCCGCCCGGGACAGGGGGCAGTGAAGCTTTCTTT
-,-,TRBJ1-1,TRBV12-3/TRBV12-4,CASSPTVGLTEAFF,TGTGCCAGCAGTCCTACGGTGGGGCTCACTGAAGCTTTCTTT